This entry describes one TCR beta chain. Antigen unknown. The entry originates in a study of cytomegalovirus exposure and HLA in healthy donors. General observations from the study: Further analysis was carried out later, and it showed several of the most significant clusters appearing linked to common viral pathogens. Researchers counted 150 to 200 TCR beta chains as cytomegalovirus-associated.

Germline CDR1 and CDR2: ENHRY and SYGVKD. The ends lost 8 bases at V and 2 bases at J; junction bases unmatched: 4. This CDR3 contains 13 residues. In the PCR, 60 Vbeta and 13 Jbeta primers were used. TCRdb's copy holds only in-frame clones and misses some; the assay was immunoSEQ multiplex PCR. The profile shows 150,000 to 170,000 clones, around 80% of them singletons. V usage is TRBV10-3 and J usage is TRBJ2-3, with 7 bases identical to TRBD2. Sequenced input: PBMCs. The clonotype comes from a man aged 18 to 30 in good health and CMV-seronegative. The CDR3, as DNA: TGTGCCATCGGGGGGGAATCCACAGATACGCAGTATTTT. It specifies CAIGGESTDTQYF.